Each of the 11 T cell receptor beta chains below was sequenced from the same sample in a study of blood T cell repertoires in COVID-19. Assay used: immunoSEQ multiplex PCR; TCRdb lists only in-frame clones, some missing. The data show some 200,000 clones, roughly 80% seen once. Sequencing was performed on peripheral blood. The receptors were gathered from a man aged 25-45 years with active or convalescent COVID-19.

The CDR3 nucleotides are TGTGCCAGCAGTTCCGACAGGGGGACGGGCTACACCTTC. Translated, it gives CASSSDRGTGYTF. The rearrangement links TRBV6-2 or TRBV6-3 to TRBJ1-2; 9 nucleotides line up with TRBD1. The CDR3 extends over 13 amino acids. CDR1 and CDR2 (germline): MNHEY, SVGEGT. The ends lost 4 bases at V and 8 bases at J; junction bases unmatched: 5.

The chain joins TRBV11-2 to TRBJ1-2; D gene ambiguous. Trimming cost V 1 base and J 5 bases, with 8 bases left between them. CDR1 SGHAT and CDR2 FQNNGV come from the germline V gene. The CDR3 is made up of 13 amino acids. The chain's CDR3 is CASSLVPAYGYTF. CDR3 bases: TGTGCCAGCAGCTTAGTACCCGCGTATGGCTACACCTTC.

The CDR3 nucleotides read TGTGCCAGCAGCTTGATCGGAGATGAGCAGTTCTTC. Encoded protein: CASSLIGDEQFF. The V call is TRBV5-4, the J call TRBJ2-1; D not certain. With 1 base removed from V and 8 bases from J, the gap between germline ends came to 7 bases. This CDR3 comprises 12 residues. The germline gives CDR1 SGHNT, CDR2 YYREEE (reference sequence). Supplemented by reference TRBV5-4 and TRBJ2-1, the full variable domain reads ETGVTQSPTHLIKTRGQQVTLRCSSQSGHNTVSWYQQALGQGPQFIFQYYREEENGRGNFPPRFSGLQFPNYSSELNVNALELDDSALYLCASSLIGDEQFFGPGTRLTVL.

The chain couples TRBV19 to TRBJ2-3; TRBD2 agrees at 9 bases. Trimming at V came to 6 bases and at J to 0 bases, leaving 7 bases not matched to a gene. CDR3 length: 16 amino acids. Germline V gene lookup returns CDR1 LNHDA and CDR2 SQIVND (reference sequence). CDR3 region: CASSPGLASSTDTQYF. DNA of the CDR3: TGTGCCAGTAGCCCCGGACTAGCGTCTAGCACAGATACGCAGTATTTT.

A few counts support this clone. J is TRBJ1-5 and V is TRBV6-6; D might be TRBD1 (5 bases). V lost 4 bases and J 6 bases, leaving 13 bases between the germline ends. CDR1 is MNHNY, CDR2 SVGAGI, per germline (reference sequence). CDR3 length: 14 amino acids. DNA of the CDR3: TGTGCCAGCAGTTTGTCGGGGGAAGGTCAGCCCCAGCATTTT. It is translated as CASSLSGEGQPQHF.

The rearrangement links TRBV7-9 to TRBJ2-3; 7 bases agree with TRBD2. Germline V gene data show CDR1 as SEHNR and CDR2 as FQNEAQ (reference sequence). This CDR3 contains 15 residues. V gave up 4 bases and J gave up 4 bases; unmatched junction bases: 8. CDR3 residues: CASSSHRGDADTQYF. DNA of the CDR3: TGTGCCAGCAGCTCCCACCGGGGGGACGCAGATACGCAGTATTTT.

The count of this clone is one. The chain is built from TRBV10-3 and TRBJ2-3, with 7 bases lining up with TRBD1. The CDR3 has 14 residues. The V gene's germline CDR1 is ENHRY and CDR2 SYGVKD. Unmatched junction bases numbered 5, after V lost 6 bases and J lost 2 bases. CDR3 sequence: CAISQGTATDTQYF. CDR3 sequence (DNA): TGTGCCATCAGCCAAGGGACAGCCACAGATACGCAGTATTTT.

V gene TRBV27 combines with J gene TRBJ1-2; the D gene is possibly TRBD1 (6 bases). Trimming stripped 7 bases from V and 6 bases from J, with 18 bases between. The CDR3 extends over 14 amino acids. CDR1 is MNHEY, CDR2 SMNVEV, per germline (reference sequence). The CDR3 sequence: CASTSTGNVNGYTF. The CDR3 region has the DNA TGTGCCAGCACCTCCACAGGGAACGTAAATGGCTACACCTTC.

The rearrangement joins TRBV11-2 to TRBJ1-2; D not certain. The germline V and J ends were trimmed by 6 bases and 3 bases, with 20 bases remaining between them. Germline lookup yields CDR1 SGHAT and CDR2 FQNNGV. The CDR3 is 16 amino acids. Here the CDR3 reads CASRIGPTSSYYGYTF. Here the CDR3 DNA reads TGTGCCAGCAGAATAGGCCCGACAAGCTCTTACTATGGCTACACCTTC.

This clone was seen a few times. The chain uses TRBV11-3 and TRBJ1-1; no clear D. The ends were cut back, 4 bases at V and 4 bases at J, with 16 bases in the middle. Germline CDR1 is SGHNT and CDR2 is YENEEA. The CDR3 length is 15 residues. In DNA, the CDR3 is TGTGCCAGCAGCTCTTGGTGGGTGGGGAGCACTGAAGCTTTCTTT. Amino acids: CASSSWWVGSTEAFF.

The CDR3, as DNA: TGTGCCAGCAGCCAACTTCATAAACTATCCTACAATGAGCAGTTCTTC. Residues: CASSQLHKLSYNEQFF. This chain uses TRBV3-1 (or the pseudogene TRBV3-2) with TRBJ2-1; D gene uncertain. V was clipped by 2 bases and J by 1 base, with 12 bases between them. The germline gives CDR1 LGHDT, CDR2 YNNKEL (reference sequence). The CDR3 runs to 16 residues.